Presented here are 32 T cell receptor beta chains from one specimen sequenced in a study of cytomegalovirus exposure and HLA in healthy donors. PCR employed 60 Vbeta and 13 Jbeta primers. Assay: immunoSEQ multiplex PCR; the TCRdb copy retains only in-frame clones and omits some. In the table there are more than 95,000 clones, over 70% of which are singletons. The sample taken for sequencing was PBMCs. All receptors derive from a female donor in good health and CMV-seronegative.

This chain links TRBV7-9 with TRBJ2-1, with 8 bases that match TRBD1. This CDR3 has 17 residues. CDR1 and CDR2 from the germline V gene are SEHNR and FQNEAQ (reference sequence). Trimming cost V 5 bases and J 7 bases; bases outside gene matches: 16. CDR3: CASSRTAQINRGNEQFF. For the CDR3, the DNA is TGTGCCAGCAGCCGAACAGCTCAGATTAACAGGGGGAATGAGCAGTTCTTC.

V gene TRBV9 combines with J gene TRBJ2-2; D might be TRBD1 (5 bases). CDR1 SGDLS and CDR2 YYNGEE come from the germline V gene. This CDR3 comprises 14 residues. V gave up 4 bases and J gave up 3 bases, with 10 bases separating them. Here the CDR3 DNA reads TGTGCCAGCAGCAAGCAGGGCTACACCGGGGAGCTGTTTTTT. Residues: CASSKQGYTGELFF.

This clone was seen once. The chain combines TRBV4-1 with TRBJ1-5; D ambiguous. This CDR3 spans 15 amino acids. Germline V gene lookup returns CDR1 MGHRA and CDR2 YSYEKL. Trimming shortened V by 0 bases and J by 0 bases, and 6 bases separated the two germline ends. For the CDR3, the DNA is TGCGCCAGCAGCCAAGACTTTTCTAGCAATCAGCCCCAGCATTTT. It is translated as CASSQDFSSNQPQHF.

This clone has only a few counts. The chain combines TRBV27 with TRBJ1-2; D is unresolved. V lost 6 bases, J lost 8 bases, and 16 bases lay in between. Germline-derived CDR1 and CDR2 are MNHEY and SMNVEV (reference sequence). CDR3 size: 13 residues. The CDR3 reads CASSLSPLSGYTF. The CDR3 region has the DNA TGTGCCAGCAGCCTTAGTCCCTTATCGGGCTACACCTTC.

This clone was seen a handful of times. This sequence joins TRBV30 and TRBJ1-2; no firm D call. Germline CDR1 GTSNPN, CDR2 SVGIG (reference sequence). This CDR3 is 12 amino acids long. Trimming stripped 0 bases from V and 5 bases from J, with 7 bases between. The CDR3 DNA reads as TGTGCCTGGAGTGTAGCGTTATATGGCTACACCTTC. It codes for CAWSVALYGYTF.

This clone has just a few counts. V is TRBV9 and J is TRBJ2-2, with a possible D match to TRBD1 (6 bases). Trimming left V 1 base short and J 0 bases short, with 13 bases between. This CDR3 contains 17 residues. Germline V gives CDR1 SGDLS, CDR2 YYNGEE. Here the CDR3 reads CASSVRGQSPNTGELFF. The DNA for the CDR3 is TGTGCCAGCAGCGTACGAGGACAGTCCCCGAACACCGGGGAGCTGTTTTTT.

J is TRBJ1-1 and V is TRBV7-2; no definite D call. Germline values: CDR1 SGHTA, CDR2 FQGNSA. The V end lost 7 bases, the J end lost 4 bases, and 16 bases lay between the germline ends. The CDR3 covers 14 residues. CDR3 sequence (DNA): TGTGCCAGCATCAGACCATGGGCTTTCACTGAAGCTTTCTTT. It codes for CASIRPWAFTEAFF.

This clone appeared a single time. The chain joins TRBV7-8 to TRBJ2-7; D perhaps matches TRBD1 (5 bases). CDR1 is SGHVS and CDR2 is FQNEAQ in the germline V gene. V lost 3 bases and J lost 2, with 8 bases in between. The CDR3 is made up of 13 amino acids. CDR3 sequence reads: CASSFDRTYEQYF. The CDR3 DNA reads TGTGCCAGCAGCTTTGACAGAACCTACGAGCAGTACTTC.

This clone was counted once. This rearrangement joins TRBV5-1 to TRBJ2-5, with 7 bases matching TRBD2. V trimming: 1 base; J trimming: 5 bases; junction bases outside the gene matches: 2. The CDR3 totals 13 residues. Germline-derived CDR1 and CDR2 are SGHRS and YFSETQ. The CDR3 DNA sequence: TGCGCCAGCAGCTTGATTAGCGGGGAGACCCAGTACTTC. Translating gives CASSLISGETQYF. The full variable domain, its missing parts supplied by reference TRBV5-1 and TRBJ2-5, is KAGVTQTPRYLIKTRGQQVTLSCSPISGHRSVSWYQQTPGQGLQFLFEYFSETQRNKGNFPGRFSGRQFSNSRSEMNVSTLELGDSALYLCASSLISGETQYFGPGTRLLVL.

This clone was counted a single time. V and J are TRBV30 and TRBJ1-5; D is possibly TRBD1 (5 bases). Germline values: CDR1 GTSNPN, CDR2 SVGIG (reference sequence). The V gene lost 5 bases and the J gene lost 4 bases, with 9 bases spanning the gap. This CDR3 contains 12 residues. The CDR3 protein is CAWGTGNQPQHF. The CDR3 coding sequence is TGTGCCTGGGGTACAGGAAATCAGCCCCAGCATTTT. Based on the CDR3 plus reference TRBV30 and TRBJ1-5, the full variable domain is SQTIHQWPATLVQPVGSPLSLECTVEGTSNPNLYWYRQAAGRGLQLLFYSVGIGQISSEVPQNLSASRPQDRQFILSSKKLLLSDSGFYLCAWGTGNQPQHFGDGTRLSIL.

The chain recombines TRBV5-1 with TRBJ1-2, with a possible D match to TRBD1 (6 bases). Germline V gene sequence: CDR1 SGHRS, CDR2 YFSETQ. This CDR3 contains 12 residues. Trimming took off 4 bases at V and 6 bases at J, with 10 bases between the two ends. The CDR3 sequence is CASSDNRDGYTF. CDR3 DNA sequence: TGCGCCAGCAGCGATAACAGGGATGGCTACACCTTC. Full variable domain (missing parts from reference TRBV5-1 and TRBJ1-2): KAGVTQTPRYLIKTRGQQVTLSCSPISGHRSVSWYQQTPGQGLQFLFEYFSETQRNKGNFPGRFSGRQFSNSRSEMNVSTLELGDSALYLCASSDNRDGYTFGSGTRLTVV.

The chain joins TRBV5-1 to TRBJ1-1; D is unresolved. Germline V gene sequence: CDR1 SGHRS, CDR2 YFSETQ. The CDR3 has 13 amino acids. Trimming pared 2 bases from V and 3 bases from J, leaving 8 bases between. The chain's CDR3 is CASSFDGDTEAFF. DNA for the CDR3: TGCGCCAGCAGCTTCGACGGGGACACTGAAGCTTTCTTT.

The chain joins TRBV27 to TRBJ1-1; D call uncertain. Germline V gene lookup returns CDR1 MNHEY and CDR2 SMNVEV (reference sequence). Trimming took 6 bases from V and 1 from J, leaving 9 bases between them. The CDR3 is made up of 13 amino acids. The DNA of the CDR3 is TGTGCCAGCAGAGTCCCGGGGAACACTGAAGCTTTCTTT. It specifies CASRVPGNTEAFF.

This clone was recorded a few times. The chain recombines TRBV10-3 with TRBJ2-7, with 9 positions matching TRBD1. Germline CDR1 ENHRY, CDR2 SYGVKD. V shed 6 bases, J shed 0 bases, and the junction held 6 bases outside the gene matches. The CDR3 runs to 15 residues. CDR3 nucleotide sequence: TGTGCCATCAGCCCCGGGACAGGGAGCTCCTACGAGCAGTACTTC. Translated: CAISPGTGSSYEQYF.

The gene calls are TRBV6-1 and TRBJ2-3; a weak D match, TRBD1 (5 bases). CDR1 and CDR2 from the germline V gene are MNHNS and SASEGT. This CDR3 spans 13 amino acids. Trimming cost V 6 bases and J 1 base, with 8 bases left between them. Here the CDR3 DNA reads TGTGCCAGCAGGGACATTGGCACAGATACGCAGTATTTT. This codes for CASRDIGTDTQYF.

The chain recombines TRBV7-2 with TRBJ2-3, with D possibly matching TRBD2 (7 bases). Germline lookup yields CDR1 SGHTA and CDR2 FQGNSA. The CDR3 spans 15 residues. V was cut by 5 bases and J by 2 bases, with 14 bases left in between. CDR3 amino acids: CASSPAGGPTDTQYF. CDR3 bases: TGTGCCAGCAGCCCTGCCGGGGGGCCCACAGATACGCAGTATTTT.

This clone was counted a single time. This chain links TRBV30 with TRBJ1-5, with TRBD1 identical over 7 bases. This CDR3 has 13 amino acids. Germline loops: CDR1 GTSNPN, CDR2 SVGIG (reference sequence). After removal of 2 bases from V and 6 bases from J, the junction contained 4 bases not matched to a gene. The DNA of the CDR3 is TGTGCCTGGAGTAGGACAGGAATTCAGCCCCAGCATTTT. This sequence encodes CAWSRTGIQPQHF.

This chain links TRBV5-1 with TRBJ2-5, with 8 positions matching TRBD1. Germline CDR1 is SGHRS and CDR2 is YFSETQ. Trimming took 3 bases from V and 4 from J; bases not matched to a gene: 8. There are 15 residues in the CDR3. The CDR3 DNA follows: TGCGCCAGCAGCTGGAGTCAGGGGGCAGGAGAGACCCAGTACTTC. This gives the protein CASSWSQGAGETQYF.

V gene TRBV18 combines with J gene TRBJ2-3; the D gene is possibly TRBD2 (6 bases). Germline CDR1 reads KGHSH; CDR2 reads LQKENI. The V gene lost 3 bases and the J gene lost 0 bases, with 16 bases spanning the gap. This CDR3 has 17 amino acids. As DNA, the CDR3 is TGTGCCAGCTCACCGCCGTTAGCGGTTATTAGCACAGATACGCAGTATTTT. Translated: CASSPPLAVISTDTQYF.

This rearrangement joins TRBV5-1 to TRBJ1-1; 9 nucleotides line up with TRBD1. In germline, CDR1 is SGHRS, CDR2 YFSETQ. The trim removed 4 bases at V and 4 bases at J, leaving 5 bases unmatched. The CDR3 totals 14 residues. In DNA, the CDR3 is TGCGCCAGCAGCAAGGGACAGGGAGGCACTGAAGCTTTCTTT. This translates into CASSKGQGGTEAFF.

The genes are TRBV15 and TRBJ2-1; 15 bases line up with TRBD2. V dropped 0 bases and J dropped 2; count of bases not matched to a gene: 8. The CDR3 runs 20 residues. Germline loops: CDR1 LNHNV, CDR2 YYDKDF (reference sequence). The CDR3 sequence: CATSRDWTSGRARAYNEQFF. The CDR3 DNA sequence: TGTGCCACCAGCAGAGATTGGACTAGCGGGAGGGCCAGGGCCTACAATGAGCAGTTCTTC.

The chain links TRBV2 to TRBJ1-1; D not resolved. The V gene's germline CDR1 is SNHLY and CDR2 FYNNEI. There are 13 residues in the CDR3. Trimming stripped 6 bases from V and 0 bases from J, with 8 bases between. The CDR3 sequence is CASREELNTEAFF. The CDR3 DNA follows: TGTGCCAGCAGGGAGGAGTTGAACACTGAAGCTTTCTTT.

The CDR3 protein is CASSGSGTGFYNEQFF. In DNA form, the CDR3 reads TGCGCCAGCAGCGGCTCCGGGACAGGGTTCTACAATGAGCAGTTCTTC. The chain is built from TRBV5-1 and TRBJ2-1, with 9 bases aligning to TRBD1. Germline assignment: CDR1 SGHRS and CDR2 YFSETQ. With V trimmed by 4 bases and J by 3 bases, 8 bases remained unmatched. CDR3 length equals 16 residues.

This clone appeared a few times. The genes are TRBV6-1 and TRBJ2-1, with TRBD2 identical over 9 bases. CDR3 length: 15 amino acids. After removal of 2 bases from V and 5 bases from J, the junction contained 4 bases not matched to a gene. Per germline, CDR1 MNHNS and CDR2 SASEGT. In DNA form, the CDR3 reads TGTGCCAGCAGTGAACTATTAGCGGGGGACAATGAGCAGTTCTTC. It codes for CASSELLAGDNEQFF.

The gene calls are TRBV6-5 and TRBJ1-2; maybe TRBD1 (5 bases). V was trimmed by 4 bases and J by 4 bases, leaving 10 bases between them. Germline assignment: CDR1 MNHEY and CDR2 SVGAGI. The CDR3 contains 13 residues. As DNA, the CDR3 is TGTGCCAGCAGTTTTTTTCAGGGCTATGGCTACACCTTC. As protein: CASSFFQGYGYTF.

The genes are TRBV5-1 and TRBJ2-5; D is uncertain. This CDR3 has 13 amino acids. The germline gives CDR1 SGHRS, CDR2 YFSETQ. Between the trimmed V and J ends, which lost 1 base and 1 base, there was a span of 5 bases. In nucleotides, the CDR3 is TGCGCCAGCAGCTTGTACTCCCAAGAGACCCAGTACTTC. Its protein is CASSLYSQETQYF.

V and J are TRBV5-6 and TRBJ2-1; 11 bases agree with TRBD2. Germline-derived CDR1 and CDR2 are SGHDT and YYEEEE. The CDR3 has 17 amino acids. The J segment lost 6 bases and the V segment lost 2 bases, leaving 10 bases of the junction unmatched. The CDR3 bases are TGTGCCAGCAGCTTTCCACTAACTAGCGGGAGCCCCAATGAGCAGTTCTTC. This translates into CASSFPLTSGSPNEQFF.

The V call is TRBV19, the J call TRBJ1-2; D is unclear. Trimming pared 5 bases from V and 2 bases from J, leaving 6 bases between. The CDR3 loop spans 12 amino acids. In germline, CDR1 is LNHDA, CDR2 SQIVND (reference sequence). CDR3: CASSEQNYGYTF. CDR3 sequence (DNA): TGTGCCAGTAGTGAACAGAACTATGGCTACACCTTC.

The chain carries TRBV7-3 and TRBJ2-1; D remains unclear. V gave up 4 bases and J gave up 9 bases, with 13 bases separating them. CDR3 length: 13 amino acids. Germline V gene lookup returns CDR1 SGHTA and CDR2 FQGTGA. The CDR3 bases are TGTGCCAGCAGCTCCCTCCGGGTAGGTGAGCAGTTCTTC. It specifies CASSSLRVGEQFF.

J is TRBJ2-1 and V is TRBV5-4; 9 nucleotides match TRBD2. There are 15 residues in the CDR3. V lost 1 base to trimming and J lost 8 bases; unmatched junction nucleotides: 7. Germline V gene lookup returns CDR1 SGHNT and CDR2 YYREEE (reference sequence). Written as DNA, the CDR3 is TGTGCCAGCAGCTTGTGGAGCGGGAGGTTCGATGAGCAGTTCTTC. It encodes CASSLWSGRFDEQFF.

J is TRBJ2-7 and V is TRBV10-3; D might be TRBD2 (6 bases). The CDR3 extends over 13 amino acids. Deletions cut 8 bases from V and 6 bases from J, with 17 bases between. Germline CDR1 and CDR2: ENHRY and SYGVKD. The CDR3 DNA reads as TGTGCCATCCGTGGGGCCACTAGCACCGAGCAGTACTTC. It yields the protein CAIRGATSTEQYF.

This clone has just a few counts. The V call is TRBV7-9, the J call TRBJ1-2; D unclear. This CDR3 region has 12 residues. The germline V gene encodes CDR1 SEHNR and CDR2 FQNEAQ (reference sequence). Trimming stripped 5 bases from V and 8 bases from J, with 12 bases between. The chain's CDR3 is CASSLPGSGYTF. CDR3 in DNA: TGTGCCAGCAGCCTGCCGGGTTCCGGCTACACCTTC.